This is a list of T cell receptor beta chains from one sample in a study of control samples from healthy donors and cancer patients. The method was immunoSEQ multiplex PCR; TCRdb's version includes in-frame clones alone and lacks a portion of them. Among about 140,000 clones listed, 75% to 95% were seen once. Material for sequencing was blood. These receptors were taken from a man between 18 and 29 years old in good health. Each CDR3 is given with its conserved first and last residue.

>TRBV4-2|15
CASSQDKRDEHGYTF
>TRBV4-1|14
CASSFRQGLTEAFF
>TRBV2|13
CASRGGAVEKLFF
>TRBV5-1|15
CASSLGLDNTGELFF
>TRBV5-6|15
CASSWGLAGPETQYF
>TRBV12-3/TRBV12-4|13
CASSLEGIHEQYF
>TRBV7-8|17
CASSPMAASPNTGELFF
>TRBV5-1|12
CASSYDRGGYTF
>TRBV6-5|12
CASSAMVSEAFF
>TRBV18|14
CASSPGDGSYEQYF
>TRBV11-2|13
CASSLELNTEAFF
>TRBV5-1|15
CASSLEGGTPDTQYF
>TRBV27|16
CASRPASGNMNTEAFF
>TRBV19|13
CASSSSGAEKLFF
>TRBV4-1|16
CASSQEGTGYGETQYF
>TRBV21-1|16
CASSGQGGPNTGELFF
>TRBV5-1|14
CASSLGQSNQPQHF
>TRBV3-1/TRBV3-2|16
CASSQENIAGEETQYF
>TRBV6-5|11
CASKRNEKLFF
>TRBV6-5|13
CASSPPGVETQYF
>TRBV6-1|18
CASSGRFKGQASNQPQHF
>TRBV6-1|20
CASSAKRPGTVAYMNTEAFF
>TRBV12-3/TRBV12-4|13
CASSLAPQGGYTF
>TRBV2|14
CASSESHGTYEQYF
>TRBV4-3|17
CASSQDSDSLSYNEQFF
>TRBV5-4|16
CASSPPGQGNTGELFF
>TRBV19|17
CASSRGPRWADNQPQHF
>TRBV19|15
CASSPGQGSIGELFF
>TRBV5-5|14
CASSRDRENSPLHF
>TRBV29-1|13
CSVIRNSGNTIYF
>TRBV27|12
CASSPGYNEQFF
>TRBV9|22
CASSSEGMGGQGRRTFTDTQYF
>TRBV29-1|14
CSVDVGTVAYGYTF
>TRBV7-2|12
CASSQPEGGYTF
>TRBV6-2/TRBV6-3|14
CASSRTETGGGYTF
>TRBV3-1/TRBV3-2|14
CASTLQGSGNTIYF
>TRBV3-1/TRBV3-2|15
CASGSAGEGKNIQYF
>TRBV27|19
CASSLQGGFIPSLNTEAFF
>TRBV4-3|16
CASSQGDPLYTGELFF
>TRBV19|17
CASSTTGTLSSYNEQFF
>TRBV5-1|16
CASSSTQGQGNSPLHF
>TRBV30|14
CAWDAGASTDTQYF
>TRBV5-4|13
CASSLRSDTEAFF
>TRBV10-3|13
CAISEIVNTEAFF
>TRBV18|14
CASSPPGQREKLFF
>TRBV4-1|13
CASSQVERDEQYF
>TRBV3-1/TRBV3-2|14
CASSQGSFPGELFF
>TRBV6-2/TRBV6-3|12
CASSYRVEGYTF
>TRBV5-4|13
CASSLRDNYEQYF
>TRBV5-6|13
CASSLGRGWEQYF
>TRBV6-2/TRBV6-3|14
CASSYPGAGNTIYF
>TRBV14|12
CASSQVGETQYF
>TRBV28|16
CASRDLGQKLSYEQYF
>TRBV7-2|14
CASSLQRGGNEQFF
>TRBV5-4|13
CASSTGQGYGYTF
>TRBV5-1|19
CARGRAGTSGGGTYNEQFF
>TRBV4-1|18
CASSHPPSGGPSTDTQYF
>TRBV19|17
CASSIHPGTGSNQPQHF
>TRBV28|14
CASSFRSSYNEQFF
>TRBV14|14
CASSQGLAGDEQYF